Below are 17 T cell receptor beta chains sequenced from a single sample in a study of OX40 agonist ivuxolimab in advanced cancers. Measured with immunoSEQ multiplex PCR; TCRdb has only the in-frame clones, and not every one. The profile shows about 7,200 clones, around 70% of them singletons. Sequenced material: CD4+ or CD8+ T cells sorted from blood, taken in a trial of the OX40 agonist ivuxolimab. All receptors come from an adult with an advanced solid tumor such as melanoma, head and neck, liver or kidney cancer.

CDR3 in amino acids: CASSSSGTATPEQYF. The CDR3 DNA sequence: TGTGCCAGCAGCTCCTCCGGGACTGCCACCCCCGAGCAGTACTTC. The V gene is TRBV13, the J gene TRBJ2-7; D possibly corresponds to TRBD2 (6 bases). Germline assignment: CDR1 PRHDT and CDR2 FYEKMQ (reference sequence). The CDR3 runs 15 residues. V was clipped by 4 bases and J by 6 bases, with 19 bases between them. Drawing the rest from reference TRBV13 and TRBJ2-7, the complete variable domain is AAGVIQSPRHLIKEKRETATLKCYPIPRHDTVYWYQQGPGQDPQFLISFYEKMQSDKGSIPDRFSAQQFSDYHSELNMSSLELGDSALYFCASSSSGTATPEQYFGPGTRLTVT.

J is TRBJ2-3 and V is TRBV6-6, with 8 bases identical to TRBD2. With V trimmed by 4 bases and J by 5 bases, 8 bases remained unmatched. This CDR3 region has 15 residues. Germline assignment: CDR1 MNHNY and CDR2 SVGAGI (reference sequence). The CDR3 reads CASSFLGLAGDTQYF. CDR3 in DNA: TGTGCCAGCAGTTTCCTTGGACTAGCAGGAGATACGCAGTATTTT.

The V and J genes are TRBV7-2 and TRBJ1-1; D gene uncertain. Per the germline V gene, CDR1 is SGHTA and CDR2 is FQGNSA. The V end lost 3 bases, the J end lost 5 bases, and 7 bases lay between the germline ends. This CDR3 has 12 residues. The CDR3, as DNA: TGTGCCAGCAGCTTTCAGAAGACTGAAGCTTTCTTT. Amino acids: CASSFQKTEAFF.

This chain uses TRBV30 with TRBJ1-3; D is uncertain. The CDR3 is 15 residues long. V gave up 0 bases and J gave up 2 bases, with 11 bases separating them. Germline V gives CDR1 GTSNPN, CDR2 SVGIG (reference sequence). The CDR3, as DNA: TGTGCCTGGAGTGTACCGTGGCAGACTGGAAACACCATATATTTT. Its translation is CAWSVPWQTGNTIYF.

The chain recombines TRBV25-1 with TRBJ2-1; the D gene is possibly TRBD1 (5 bases). Germline CDR1 reads MGHDK; CDR2 reads SYGVNS. The CDR3 has 13 residues. V lost 6 bases and J 8 bases, leaving 14 bases between the germline ends. Written as DNA, the CDR3 is TGTGCCAGCAGCCCAGGGCAGGTTTATGAGCAGTTCTTC. Amino acid sequence: CASSPGQVYEQFF. The variable domain in full, with the rest retrieved from reference TRBV25-1 and TRBJ2-1, is EADIYQTPRYLVIGTGKKITLECSQTMGHDKMYWYQQDPGMELHLIHYSYGVNSTEKGDLSSESTVSRIRTEHFPLTLESARPSHTSQYLCASSPGQVYEQFFGPGTRLTVL.

This chain links TRBV28 with TRBJ2-5, with 11 bases fitting TRBD2. The CDR3 has 16 amino acids. Trimming at V came to 5 bases and at J to 2 bases, leaving 7 bases not matched to a gene. From germline, CDR1 is MDHEN and CDR2 SYDVKM. The CDR3: CASSTYLAGGQETQYF. In nucleotides, the CDR3 is TGTGCCAGCAGTACCTACCTAGCGGGGGGTCAAGAGACCCAGTACTTC.

CDR3 DNA sequence: TGTGCCAGCAGTTACTCCCAGGGAAGTAACTATGGCTACACCTTC. Protein sequence: CASSYSQGSNYGYTF. This rearrangement joins TRBV6-6 to TRBJ1-2; TRBD1 might be the D (5 bases). CDR1 is MNHNY, CDR2 SVGAGI, per germline (reference sequence). The V end lost 0 bases, the J end lost 1 base, and 9 bases lay between the germline ends. The CDR3 consists of 15 residues.

This chain links TRBV7-2 with TRBJ1-1; no reliable D call. Germline CDR1 is SGHTA and CDR2 is FQGNSA. V lost 5 bases to trimming and J lost 1 base, with 17 bases between them. This CDR3 contains 16 residues. The CDR3, as DNA: TGTGCCAGCAGCGCCGGATCGACCCCGGGGAACACTGAAGCTTTCTTT. Encoded protein: CASSAGSTPGNTEAFF.

This chain joins TRBV5-4 and TRBJ2-3; D is unresolved. CDR1 SGHNT and CDR2 YYREEE come from the germline V gene (reference sequence). Trimming took off 0 bases at V and 7 bases at J, with 6 bases between the two ends. This CDR3 contains 12 residues. The CDR3 loop reads CASSLGLNTQYF. In DNA form, the CDR3 reads TGTGCCAGCAGCTTGGGGCTTAATACGCAGTATTTT.

In DNA, the CDR3 is TGTGCCAGCAGCGTAGCAGAGGGGGCCTTCTACGAGCAGTACTTC. This sequence encodes CASSVAEGAFYEQYF. The chain recombines TRBV9 with TRBJ2-7; the match to TRBD1 covers 7 bases. The junction had 6 bases not matched to a gene; V was cut back by 0 bases and J by 3 bases. The CDR3 spans 15 residues. The germline CDR1 and CDR2 sequences are SGDLS and YYNGEE. Looking up the rest from reference TRBV9 and TRBJ2-7 gives the full variable domain: DSGVTQTPKHLITATGQRVTLRCSPRSGDLSVYWYQQSLDQGLQFLIQYYNGEERAKGNILERFSAQQFPDLHSELNLSSLELGDSALYFCASSVAEGAFYEQYFGPGTRLTVT.

J is TRBJ2-1 and V is TRBV7-2; a weak D match, TRBD2 (5 bases). CDR1 is SGHTA and CDR2 is FQGNSA in the germline V gene. The V gene lost 1 base and the J gene lost 1 base, with 14 bases spanning the gap. There are 17 residues in the CDR3. The CDR3 here is CASSLERTGPSYNEQFF. CDR3 bases: TGTGCCAGCAGCTTAGAGCGGACTGGCCCTTCCTACAATGAGCAGTTCTTC.

CDR3 loop: CASSIDLDPVPQFF. Written as DNA, the CDR3 is TGTGCCAGTAGTATAGATCTGGATCCCGTCCCGCAGTTCTTC. J is TRBJ2-1 and V is TRBV19; D ambiguous. Per germline, CDR1 LNHDA and CDR2 SQIVND (reference sequence). This CDR3 contains 14 residues. Trimming left V 0 bases short and J 12 bases short, with 15 bases between.

For the CDR3, the DNA is TGTGCCAGCAGTTTTACAGGGGGCAATCAGCCCCAGCATTTT. It encodes CASSFTGGNQPQHF. The chain combines TRBV27 with TRBJ1-5, with TRBD1 identical over 7 bases. J was trimmed by 2 bases and V by 3 bases; bases with no gene match: 1. The germline V gene encodes CDR1 MNHEY and CDR2 SMNVEV (reference sequence). There are 14 residues in the CDR3.

This sequence joins TRBV5-4 and TRBJ2-3; D could derive from TRBD1 or TRBD2 (5 bases each). CDR1 is SGHNT, CDR2 YYREEE, per germline (reference sequence). CDR3 length: 11 residues. Trimming took 3 bases from V and 6 from J, leaving 5 bases between them. The CDR3 nucleotides read TGTGCCAGCAGCTGGGGGGATACGCAGTATTTT. Translation gives CASSWGDTQYF.

The chain links TRBV7-1 to TRBJ1-1; tentative D call: TRBD1 (6 bases). TRBV7-1 is flagged as an ORF with uncertain function. V was trimmed by 4 bases and J by 1 base, leaving 16 bases between them. CDR3 length equals 16 residues. CDR3 protein: CASSLAGGAGNTEAFF. CDR3 nucleotides: TGTGCCAGCAGCTTAGCGGGGGGCGCGGGGAACACTGAAGCTTTCTTT.

V and J are TRBV19 and TRBJ2-7; D gene uncertain. CDR1 and CDR2 from the germline V gene are LNHDA and SQIVND (reference sequence). This CDR3 contains 13 residues. Trimming took off 3 bases at V and 3 bases at J, with 9 bases between the two ends. The CDR3 sequence: CASSMTLLYEQYF. DNA of the CDR3: TGTGCCAGTAGTATGACTTTACTCTACGAGCAGTACTTC. The full variable domain, completed using reference TRBV19 and TRBJ2-7, is DGGITQSPKYLFRKEGQNVTLSCEQNLNHDAMYWYRQDPGQGLRLIYYSQIVNDFQKGDIAEGYSVSREKKESFPLTVTSAQKNPTAFYLCASSMTLLYEQYFGPGTRLTVT.

The gene calls are TRBV5-1 and TRBJ2-3; D is possibly TRBD2 (5 bases). V lost 4 bases to trimming and J lost 2 bases, with 14 bases between them. CDR3 length: 15 residues. Looked up from germline, CDR1 is SGHRS and CDR2 is YFSETQ. CDR3 nucleotides: TGCGCCAGCAGCCCCGAGGGCTCTTTCACAGATACGCAGTATTTT. It encodes CASSPEGSFTDTQYF.